This T cell receptor beta chain comes out of a study of low-dose radiotherapy and immunotherapy resistance in tumors. Stated time point: before trial treatment. J lost 0 bases, V lost 8 bases, and 12 bases had no gene match. CDR3 length equals 18 residues. The germline V gene has CDR1 MNHEY and CDR2 SVGEGT. TRAV and TRBV primers primed cDNA for both TCRalpha and TCRbeta. TCRs were put through 20 to 25 PCR cycles of amplification with Phusion. A constant-region primer and the V-primer adapter served as the primer pair. Amplifying the isolated mRNA was done by in vitro transcription. TCRdb analysed the reads with MiXCR anew, one entry per CDR3 protein. The sample holds under 70,000 distinct CDR3 sequences, roughly 24% seen once.

Sample: PBMCs, taken before treatment. The TCR originated in a male donor with prostate cancer. This chain connects TRBV6-2 or TRBV6-3 to TRBJ2-7; 14 bases line up with TRBD2. The CDR3 nucleotides read TGTGCCAGCCCTGGACCGGGACTAGCGGGAGCTAACTCCTACGAGCAGTACTTC. Amino acid sequence: CASPGPGLAGANSYEQYF.